This is a list of T cell receptor beta chains from one sample in a study of blood T cell repertoires in COVID-19. Clones were read by immunoSEQ multiplex PCR, and TCRdb kept only the in-frame ones, dropping some. Among around 270,000 clones listed, over 75% were seen once. Sequencing was performed on PBMCs or T cells enriched from blood (not recorded which). These receptors were taken from a woman in her forties who had been exposed to COVID-19. CDR3s include the opening cysteine and the closing phenylalanine or tryptophan. The order of the fields is J gene, V gene, D gene, clone size, CDR3 protein, CDR3 DNA. A D gene is named only where the DNA matches it firmly. Clone size appears in some rows only: once, few, many, or a class for an expanded clone.

TRBJ2-1	TRBV12-3/TRBV12-4	.	once	CASSFRDYNEQFF	TGTGCCAGCAGTTTTCGGGACTACAATGAGCAGTTCTTC
TRBJ2-2	TRBV4-3	.	.	CASSREIRGRSNTGELFF	TGCGCCAGCAGCCGGGAAATAAGGGGCCGTTCCAACACCGGGGAGCTGTTTTTT
TRBJ1-2	TRBV4-2	.	.	CASSQVLGLARNYTF	TGTGCCAGCAGCCAAGTCCTGGGACTCGCTAGGAACTACACCTTC
TRBJ1-2	TRBV28	.	.	CASSLGVYGYTF	TGTGCCAGCAGTTTAGGAGTCTATGGCTACACCTTC
TRBJ2-1	TRBV7-9	TRBD1	.	CASSRRDSYNEQFF	TGTGCCAGCAGCCGTCGGGACAGTTACAATGAGCAGTTCTTC
TRBJ1-5	TRBV7-9	TRBD1	.	CASSLEGGSNQPQHF	TGTGCCAGCAGCTTAGAAGGGGGCAGCAATCAGCCCCAGCATTTT
TRBJ1-2	TRBV4-3	.	.	CASSQDLGEGYTF	TGCGCCAGCAGCCAAGATCTCGGGGAGGGCTACACCTTC
TRBJ2-3	TRBV6-4	TRBD2	.	CASSDRGGATDTQYF	TGTGCCAGCAGTGACCGCGGGGGGGCCACAGATACGCAGTATTTT
TRBJ1-2	TRBV24-1	.	.	CATSTSNYGYTF	TGTGCCACCAGTACTTCTAACTATGGCTACACCTTC
TRBJ1-1	TRBV3-1/TRBV3-2	.	.	CASSFRVSEAFF	TGTGCCAGCAGCTTCAGGGTTTCTGAAGCTTTCTTT
TRBJ1-1	TRBV28	.	.	CASSSLGHVLTEAFF	TGTGCCAGCAGTTCCCTTGGACACGTACTCACTGAAGCTTTCTTT
TRBJ1-4	TRBV10-3	.	.	CAISETQGYNEKLFF	TGTGCCATCAGTGAGACGCAGGGCTATAATGAAAAACTGTTTTTT
TRBJ1-2	TRBV12-3/TRBV12-4	.	.	CASSLPPGYGYTF	TGTGCCAGCAGTCTCCCCCCGGGTTATGGCTACACCTTC
TRBJ1-1	TRBV29-1	.	few	CSVEVQIMPEAFF	TGCAGCGTTGAAGTCCAGATTATGCCTGAAGCTTTCTTT
TRBJ1-2	TRBV19	.	.	CASSPVKATGNYGYTF	TGTGCCAGTAGTCCAGTAAAAGCGACAGGAAACTATGGCTACACCTTC
TRBJ2-7	TRBV28	TRBD1	.	CASSAPGQGARGGFYEQYF	TGTGCCAGCAGTGCTCCGGGACAGGGGGCACGGGGGGGATTCTACGAGCAGTACTTC
TRBJ2-1	TRBV29-1	.	once	CSVGLLLGNEQFF	TGCAGCGTTGGGCTTCTTCTTGGCAATGAGCAGTTCTTC
TRBJ2-5	TRBV5-1	TRBD1	.	CASSETPGQAETQYF	TGCGCCAGCAGCGAGACCCCGGGACAGGCAGAGACCCAGTACTTC
TRBJ2-5	TRBV7-2	.	once	CASSLQYQETQYF	TGTGCCAGCAGCCTACAGTACCAAGAGACCCAGTACTTC
TRBJ1-3	TRBV12-3/TRBV12-4	.	.	CASEDSSGNTIYF	TGTGCCAGCGAGGACAGCTCTGGAAACACCATATATTTT
TRBJ2-5	TRBV7-2	TRBD2	.	CASSLAGGNSGRERETQYF	TGTGCCAGCAGCTTAGCGGGGGGGAATAGCGGGAGAGAGAGAGAGACCCAGTACTTC
TRBJ2-3	TRBV14	.	.	CASSPGEPLTDTQYF	TGTGCCAGCAGCCCGGGAGAACCACTCACAGATACGCAGTATTTT
TRBJ1-4	TRBV28	.	.	CASSLGSEKLFF	TGTGCCAGCAGTTTAGGGAGTGAAAAACTGTTTTTT
TRBJ1-3	TRBV3-1/TRBV3-2	.	once	CASSHRRDTGRIGNTIYF	TGTGCCAGCAGCCACAGAAGGGACACAGGAAGAATTGGAAACACCATATATTTT
TRBJ2-7	TRBV19	TRBD1	once	CASSFLGQGSYEQYF	TGTGCCAGTAGTTTTTTAGGACAGGGATCCTACGAGCAGTACTTC
TRBJ1-5	TRBV25-1	TRBD1	many	CASSGDRGNGNQPQHF	TGTGCCAGCAGTGGTGACAGGGGGAACGGGAATCAGCCCCAGCATTTT
TRBJ2-2	TRBV3-1/TRBV3-2	.	.	CASSQPQGRGAGELFF	TGTGCCAGCAGCCAACCTCAGGGCCGCGGAGCCGGGGAGCTGTTTTTT
TRBJ2-1	TRBV3-1/TRBV3-2	.	.	CASSQDSFGNEQFF	TGTGCCAGCAGCCAGGACAGTTTCGGCAATGAGCAGTTCTTC
TRBJ2-7	TRBV5-4	.	few	CASKLAPSYEQYF	TGTGCCAGCAAGTTGGCACCCTCCTACGAGCAGTACTTC
TRBJ1-3	TRBV12-1	.	.	CATHLPGNGSGNTIYF	TGTGCCACCCACCTTCCGGGAAACGGCTCTGGAAACACCATATATTTT
TRBJ2-6	TRBV6-2/TRBV6-3	.	.	CASSYVYATGPSGANVLTF	TGTGCCAGCAGTTACGTTTATGCGACAGGTCCCTCTGGGGCCAACGTCCTGACTTTC
TRBJ2-3	TRBV27	TRBD2	.	CASSPSRGGGHATQYF	TGTGCCAGCAGTCCCTCCCGGGGCGGGGGTCACGCTACGCAGTATTTT
TRBJ1-6	TRBV27	.	once	CASSPQGTYNSPLHF	TGTGCCAGCAGTCCCCAGGGAACCTATAATTCACCCCTCCACTTT